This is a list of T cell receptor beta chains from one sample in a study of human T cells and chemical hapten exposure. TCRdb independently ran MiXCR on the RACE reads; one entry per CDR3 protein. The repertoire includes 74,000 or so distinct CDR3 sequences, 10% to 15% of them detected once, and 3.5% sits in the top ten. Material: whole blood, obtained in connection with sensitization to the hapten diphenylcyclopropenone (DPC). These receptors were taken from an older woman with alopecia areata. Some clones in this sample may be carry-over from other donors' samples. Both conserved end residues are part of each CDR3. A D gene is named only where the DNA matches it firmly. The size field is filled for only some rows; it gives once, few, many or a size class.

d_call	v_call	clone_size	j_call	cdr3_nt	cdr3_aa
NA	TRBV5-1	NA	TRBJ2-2	TGCGCCAGCAGCTTACAGGGAGATACCGGGGAGCTGTTTTTT	CASSLQGDTGELFF
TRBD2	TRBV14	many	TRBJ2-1	TGTGCCAGCAGCCAACTTCATTCCGAAGCGGGGAATGAGCAGTTCTTC	CASSQLHSEAGNEQFF
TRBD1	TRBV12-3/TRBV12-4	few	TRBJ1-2	TGTGCCAGCAGTTCCCCGGGACAGGCCTATGGCTACACCTTC	CASSSPGQAYGYTF
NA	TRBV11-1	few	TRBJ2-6	TGTGCCAGCGGATTTGGGTCTGGGGCCAACGTCCTGACTTTC	CASGFGSGANVLTF
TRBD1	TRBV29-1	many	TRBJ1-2	TGCAGCGTTAGCCGGACAGGGAACTATGGCTACACCTTC	CSVSRTGNYGYTF
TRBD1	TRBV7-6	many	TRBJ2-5	TGTGCCAGCGGGGTAGGACAGGAACAAGAGACCCAGTACTTC	CASGVGQEQETQYF
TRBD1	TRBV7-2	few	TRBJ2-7	TGTGCCAGCAGCCAGACAGGGTTTAGCTACGAGCAGTACTTC	CASSQTGFSYEQYF
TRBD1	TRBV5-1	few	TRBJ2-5	TGCGCCAGCAGCTCACCCGGGACAGGGACGGAGACCCAGTACTTC	CASSSPGTGTETQYF
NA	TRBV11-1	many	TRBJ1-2	TGTGCCAGCAGCTTCGGCGGCTATGGCTACACCTTC	CASSFGGYGYTF
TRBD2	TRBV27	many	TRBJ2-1	TGTGCCAGCAGTGAGAGACTAGCGGGCTCCTACAATGAGCAGTTCTTC	CASSERLAGSYNEQFF
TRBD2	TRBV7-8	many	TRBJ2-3	TGTGCCAGCAGCTTAGCGGGGAGACTAGCGACGCAGTATTTT	CASSLAGRLATQYF
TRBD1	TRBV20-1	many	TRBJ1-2	TGCAGTGCTAGAGTCGGGACAGGGGGCTATGGCTACACCTTC	CSARVGTGGYGYTF
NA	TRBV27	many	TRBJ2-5	TGTGCCAGCAGTCACAGGGCAGAGGGAGAGACCCAGTACTTC	CASSHRAEGETQYF
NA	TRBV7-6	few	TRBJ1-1	TGTGCCAGCTTCACAGGGACCTTGAACACTGAAGCTTTCTTT	CASFTGTLNTEAFF
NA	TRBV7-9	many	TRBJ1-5	TGTGCCAGCAGCTTATATTTGGGGCAGCCCCAGCATTTT	CASSLYLGQPQHF
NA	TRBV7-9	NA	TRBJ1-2	TGTGCCATCGACGGTGGGGCGAGGGGCTATGGCTACACCTTC	CAIDGGARGYGYTF
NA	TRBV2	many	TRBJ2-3	TGTGCCAGCAGTGTGAGAGATACGCAGTATTTT	CASSVRDTQYF
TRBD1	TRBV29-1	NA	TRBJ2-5	TGCAGCGCGGCCGGGACAGGGTTAAAGACCCAGTACTTC	CSAAGTGLKTQYF
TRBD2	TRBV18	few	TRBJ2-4	TGTGCCAGCTCACCATTCGGGGGGGAAGTCAAAAACATTCAGTACTTC	CASSPFGGEVKNIQYF
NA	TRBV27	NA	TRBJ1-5	TGTGCCAGCAGTTTCCAGTTTAATCAGCCCCAGCATTTT	CASSFQFNQPQHF
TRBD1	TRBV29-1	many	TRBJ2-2	TGCAGCGCCCTGAGGAGAGGGCGACAGGGGGAAACCGGGGAGCTGTTTTTT	CSALRRGRQGETGELFF
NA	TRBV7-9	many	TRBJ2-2	TGTGCCAGCAGCCCGGGAGATCTCGGACGGAAAACCGGGGAGCTGTTTTTT	CASSPGDLGRKTGELFF
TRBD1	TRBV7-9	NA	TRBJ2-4	TGTGCCAGCAGGTCAGGGACAGTGGGTACAAACATTCAGTACTTC	CASRSGTVGTNIQYF
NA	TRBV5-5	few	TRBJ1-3	TGTGCCAGCAGCTCCCAAGCTCCGGGAAGCTCTGGAAACACCATATATTTT	CASSSQAPGSSGNTIYF
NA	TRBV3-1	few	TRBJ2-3	TGTGCCAGCAGCCTCCGACTAACAGATACGCAGTATTTT	CASSLRLTDTQYF
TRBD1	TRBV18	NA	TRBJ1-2	TGTGCCAGCTCACCTTTAGGACAGGGAGGCTATGGCTACACCTTC	CASSPLGQGGYGYTF
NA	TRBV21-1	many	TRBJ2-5	TGTGCCACAGCGGATCTGCTACTCCGCCACTTC	CATADLLLRHF
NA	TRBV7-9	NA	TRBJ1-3	TGTGCCAGCAGCTTAGGAGGACAGAGAAACACCATATATTTT	CASSLGGQRNTIYF
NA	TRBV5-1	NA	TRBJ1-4	TGCGCCAGCAGCTTGGCAGGGAATAATGAAAAACTGTTTTTT	CASSLAGNNEKLFF
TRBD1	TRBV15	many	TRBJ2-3	TGTGCCACCAGCCGGGACAGCAGCACAGATACGCAGTATTTT	CATSRDSSTDTQYF
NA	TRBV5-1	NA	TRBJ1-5	TGCGCCAGCAGTTGGCAGCCGGGGAATCAGCCCCAGCATTTT	CASSWQPGNQPQHF
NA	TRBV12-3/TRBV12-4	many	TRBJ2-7	TGTGCCAGCTCACCAAGGCAGGGGTCCTACGAGCAGTACTTC	CASSPRQGSYEQYF
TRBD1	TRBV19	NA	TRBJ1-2	TGTGCCAGTAGACCCCCGGGACAGGGTAACTATGGCTACACCTTC	CASRPPGQGNYGYTF
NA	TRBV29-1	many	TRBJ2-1	TGCAGCGTTGATCGGACAGACACAATGAAACAGTTCTTC	CSVDRTDTMKQFF
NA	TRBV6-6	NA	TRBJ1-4	TGTGCCAGCCTCCTCCGGGACGGGTGGGGAGAAAAACTGTTTTTT	CASLLRDGWGEKLFF
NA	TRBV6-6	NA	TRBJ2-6	TGTGCCAGCAGTTCGCAATCTGGGGCCAACGTCCTGACTTTC	CASSSQSGANVLTF
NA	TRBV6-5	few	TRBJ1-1	TGTGCCAGCAGTTACGGTCGGGGAGGGTCTGAAGCTTTCTTT	CASSYGRGGSEAFF
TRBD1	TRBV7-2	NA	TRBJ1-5	TGTGCCAGCAGCTTAGACTGGACAGGCTTTCAGCCCCAGCATTTT	CASSLDWTGFQPQHF
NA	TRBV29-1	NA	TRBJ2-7	TGCAGCGTTGGCAGGGGGGACTACGAGCAGTACTTC	CSVGRGDYEQYF
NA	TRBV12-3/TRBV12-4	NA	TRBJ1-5	TGTGCCAGCAGTGCGAGGGGGGGTAGCCGGCATAGCAATCAGCCCCAGCATTTT	CASSARGGSRHSNQPQHF
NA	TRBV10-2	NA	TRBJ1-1	TGCGCCAGCAGGCGGGGTGTTGGGAACACTGAAGCTTTCTTT	CASRRGVGNTEAFF
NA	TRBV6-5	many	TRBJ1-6	TGTGCCAGCAGTTTAGCGGCGGGACTTGGTGGTTCACCCCTCCACTTT	CASSLAAGLGGSPLHF
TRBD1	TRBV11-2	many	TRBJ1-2	TGTGCCAGCAGCTTAGCTTGGACAGGGCCCTATGGCTACACCTTC	CASSLAWTGPYGYTF
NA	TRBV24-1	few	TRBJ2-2	TGTGCCACCAGTGAATATGGGCCGACCGGGGAGCTGTTTTTT	CATSEYGPTGELFF
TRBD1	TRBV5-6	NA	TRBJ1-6	TGTGCCAGCAGGAGACAGGGGGCGGATCGATCACCCCTCCACTTT	CASRRQGADRSPLHF
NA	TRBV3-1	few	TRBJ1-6	TGTGCCAGCAGCCAAGACCGGACTAATTCACCCCTCCACTTT	CASSQDRTNSPLHF
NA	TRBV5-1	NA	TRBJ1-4	TGCGCCAGCAGCTTGCAGGGGAACATGGAAAAACTGTTTTTT	CASSLQGNMEKLFF
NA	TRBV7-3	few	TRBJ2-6	TGTGCCAGCAGCGTACAAGGCTCTGGGGCCAACGTCCTGACTTTC	CASSVQGSGANVLTF
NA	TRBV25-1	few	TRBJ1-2	TGTGCCAGCAGGGGCCTCGTAAGGGGCAACTATGGCTACACCTTC	CASRGLVRGNYGYTF
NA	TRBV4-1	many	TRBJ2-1	TGCGCCAGCAGTCACCCCCAGGGGAATGAGCAGTTCTTC	CASSHPQGNEQFF
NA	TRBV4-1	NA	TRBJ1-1	TGCGCCAGCAGCCATCAGAATTTTTTGGGGGGCCCTGACACTGAAGCTTTCTTT	CASSHQNFLGGPDTEAFF
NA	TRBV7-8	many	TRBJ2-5	TGTGCCAGCAGCTTAGTTCGCTGGAGCAGTCAAGAGACCCAGTACTTC	CASSLVRWSSQETQYF
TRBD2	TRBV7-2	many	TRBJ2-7	TGTGCCAGCAGCTTAGGGACTAGCCCCGGCGAGCAGTACTTC	CASSLGTSPGEQYF
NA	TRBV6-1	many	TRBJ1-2	TGTGCCAGCGACACAGGGAAAGTTGATGGCTACACCTTC	CASDTGKVDGYTF
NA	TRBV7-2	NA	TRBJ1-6	TGTGCCAGCAGCTGGGTAGGGAGCTCCTATAATTCACCCCTCCACTTT	CASSWVGSSYNSPLHF
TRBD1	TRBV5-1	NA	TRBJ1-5	TGCGCCAGCGCGACAGGGGAAAATCAGCCCCAGCATTTT	CASATGENQPQHF
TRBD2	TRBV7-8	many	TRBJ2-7	TGTGCCAGCAGCCCCGGGGGAGCGGGGGGGTACGAGCAGTACTTC	CASSPGGAGGYEQYF
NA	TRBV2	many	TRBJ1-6	TGTGCCAGCAGTTCCGGGGGTGGGAATTCACCCCTCCACTTT	CASSSGGGNSPLHF
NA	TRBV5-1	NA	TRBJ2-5	TGCGCCAGCAGCTTGGAGGGCCAAGAGACCCAGTACTTC	CASSLEGQETQYF
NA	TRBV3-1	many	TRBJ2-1	TGTGCCAGCAGCCAAGGGGTAGGCGGTAACAATGAGCAGTTCTTC	CASSQGVGGNNEQFF